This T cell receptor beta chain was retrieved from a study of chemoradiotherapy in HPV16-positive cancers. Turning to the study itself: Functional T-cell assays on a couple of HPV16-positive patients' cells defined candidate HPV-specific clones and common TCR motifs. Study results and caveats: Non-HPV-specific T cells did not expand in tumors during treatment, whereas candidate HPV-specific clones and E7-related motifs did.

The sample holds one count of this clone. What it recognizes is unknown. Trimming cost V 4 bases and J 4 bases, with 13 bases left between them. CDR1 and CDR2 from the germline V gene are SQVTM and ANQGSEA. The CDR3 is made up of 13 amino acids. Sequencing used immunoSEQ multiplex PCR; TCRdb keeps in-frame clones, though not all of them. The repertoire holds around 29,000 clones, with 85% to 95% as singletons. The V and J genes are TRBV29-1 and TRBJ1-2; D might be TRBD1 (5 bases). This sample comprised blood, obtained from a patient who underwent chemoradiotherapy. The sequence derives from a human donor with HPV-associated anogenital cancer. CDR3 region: CSVGSAGIYGYTF. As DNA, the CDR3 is TGCAGCGTTGGAAGCGCAGGGATCTATGGCTACACCTTC.